A selection of T cell receptor beta chains follows, all from one sample in a study of early T cells in non-severe SARS-CoV-2 infection. MiXCR was run by TCRdb on the 5' RACE reads, yielding one entry per CDR3 protein. Of 65,000 to 85,000 distinct CDR3 sequences listed, 15% to 17% are singletons. The sample comprised whole blood. The receptors shown here come from an adult who was a healthcare worker with PCR-confirmed SARS-CoV-2 infection or an uninfected control (not recorded which). CDR3s include the opening cysteine and the closing phenylalanine or tryptophan. A D gene is named only where the DNA matches it firmly. Size tells how often a clone was seen (once, few, many) or the class of an expanded clone, and some rows leave it out.

D | J | size | V | DNA | CDR3
. | TRBJ2-1 | . | TRBV20-1 | TGCAGTGCTAGAGATGCTATCCCCTACAATGAGCAGTTCTTC | CSARDAIPYNEQFF
. | TRBJ2-1 | . | TRBV9 | TGTGCCAGCAGCGTAGACGCTCAGAGCTCCTACAATGAGCAGTTCTTC | CASSVDAQSSYNEQFF
. | TRBJ2-1 | . | TRBV29-1 | TGCAGCGTTGACAGATCCAATGAGCAGTTCTTC | CSVDRSNEQFF
TRBD2 | TRBJ2-1 | few | TRBV28 | TGTGCCAGCAGTTATGGGGCGGGAGGAGAGTTCTTC | CASSYGAGGEFF
. | TRBJ1-3 | few | TRBV7-2 | TGTGCCAGCAGCTTAACGGCAGGGCCTAGCTCTGGAAACACCATATATTTT | CASSLTAGPSSGNTIYF
. | TRBJ2-1 | . | TRBV19 | TGTGCCAGTAGTCCCCGGACTAATGAGCAGTTCTTC | CASSPRTNEQFF
. | TRBJ2-7 | . | TRBV18 | TGTGCCAGCTCACCCGACATGATGCAGTACTTC | CASSPDMMQYF
. | TRBJ1-1 | . | TRBV21-1 | TGTGCCAGCAGCAAAGGCACTGAAGCTTTCTTT | CASSKGTEAFF
TRBD1 | TRBJ2-2 | . | TRBV7-6 | TGTGCCAGCAGCCACAATGGGGACAGGATTTTTTCCGGGGAGCTGTTTTTT | CASSHNGDRIFSGELFF
. | TRBJ2-1 | few | TRBV7-6 | TGTGCCAGCAGTCCCGAGCTACCCAATGAGCAGTTCTTC | CASSPELPNEQFF
. | TRBJ1-1 | few | TRBV28 | TGTGCCAGCAGGCGAAGTATTCAGGGGCGGGCTGAAGCTTTCTTT | CASRRSIQGRAEAFF
. | TRBJ2-1 | . | TRBV20-1 | TGCAGTGCTACTCTCGAGGACCACTCCTACAATGAGCAGTTCTTC | CSATLEDHSYNEQFF
. | TRBJ2-1 | many | TRBV14 | TGTGCCAGCAGCCAAAGACAACGGCCGAAGAGCTCCTACAATGAGCAGTTCTTC | CASSQRQRPKSSYNEQFF
. | TRBJ1-2 | . | TRBV25-1 | TGTGCCAGCAGTGAATATAAAGGGAACTATGGCTACACCTTC | CASSEYKGNYGYTF
TRBD2 | TRBJ2-4 | . | TRBV2 | TGTGTCAGCAGGGAGTCCGGGACTAGCGGTAGGAAAAACATTCAGTACTTC | CVSRESGTSGRKNIQYF
TRBD1 | TRBJ2-7 | . | TRBV13 | TGTGCCAGCAGCTTCCGGGACAGGGGGCTGGACGAGCAGTACTTC | CASSFRDRGLDEQYF
TRBD2 | TRBJ2-1 | few | TRBV27 | TGTGCCAGCAGTAAAACCTCTAGCGGCATCTACAATGAGCAGTTCTTC | CASSKTSSGIYNEQFF
TRBD1 | TRBJ2-7 | . | TRBV13 | TGTGCCAGCCCTGGGACAGCCCGGACCATCCTACGAGAGGAGTACTTC | CASPGTARTILREEYF
TRBD2 | TRBJ2-3 | . | TRBV9 | TGTGCCAGCAGCGTAGTAGCGGGAAGTGCAGATACGCAGTATTTT | CASSVVAGSADTQYF
. | TRBJ1-5 | . | TRBV20-1 | TGCAGTGCCCTAACCAGGATTAGCAATCAGCCCCAGCATTTT | CSALTRISNQPQHF
TRBD1 | TRBJ2-3 | . | TRBV7-8 | TGTGCCAGCAGCTTATCCGGGGACAGAATAGATACGCAGTATTTT | CASSLSGDRIDTQYF
. | TRBJ1-5 | few | TRBV28 | TGTGCCAGCAGTTCCCCTCTGGCGGGGAACACGGCAAATCAGCCCCAGCATTTT | CASSSPLAGNTANQPQHF
. | TRBJ1-1 | many | TRBV29-1 | TGCAGCGTTGATTCAGGCACTACGGCTGCTTTCTTT | CSVDSGTTAAFF
. | TRBJ1-4 | . | TRBV11-2 | TGTGCCAGCAGTTTGGGCTTGGAAAAACTGTTTTTT | CASSLGLEKLFF
. | TRBJ1-2 | . | TRBV29-1 | TGCAGCGTTGAAGATCCGGGGGCCGTTGGCACCTTC | CSVEDPGAVGTF
. | TRBJ1-1 | . | TRBV7-2 | TGTGCCAGCAGCCCCTGGGTGAGCACTGAAGCTTTCTTT | CASSPWVSTEAFF
. | TRBJ1-2 | many | TRBV6-2/TRBV6-3 | TGTGCCAGCAGTCCCCCGGGAGCAGTCGGCTACACCTTC | CASSPPGAVGYTF
. | TRBJ2-1 | . | TRBV6-2/TRBV6-3 | TGTGCCAGCAATCCGCGCCCCCGGGCAATCCCTCCGCACAATGAGCAGTTCTTC | CASNPRPRAIPPHNEQFF
TRBD2 | TRBJ2-4 | many | TRBV24-1 | TGTGCCACCAGTGATTTATCGCCGGGACTACTATACTTC | CATSDLSPGLLYF
. | TRBJ2-3 | many | TRBV7-2 | TGTGCCAGCAGCTTAGAAGGCACAGATACGCAGTATTTT | CASSLEGTDTQYF
. | TRBJ2-1 | few | TRBV12-3/TRBV12-4 | TGTGCCAGCAGTTTAGGAATGATTGAGCAGTTCTTC | CASSLGMIEQFF
TRBD2 | TRBJ2-1 | few | TRBV4-3 | TGCGCCAGCAGCCAAGCCAGCGGGAGGGCCAGTGAGCAGTTCTTC | CASSQASGRASEQFF
. | TRBJ1-1 | . | TRBV7-3 | TGTGCCAGCAGCTCGTCCGGGACAAGAAACACTGAAGCTTTCTTT | CASSSSGTRNTEAFF
TRBD1 | TRBJ1-2 | . | TRBV28 | TGTGCCAGCAGTTTTCGACAGGGAGACGGCTACACCTTC | CASSFRQGDGYTF
. | TRBJ1-6 | few | TRBV11-2 | TGTGCCAGCAGCCCCCAGGGAGCTAATTCACCCCTCCACTTT | CASSPQGANSPLHF
TRBD2 | TRBJ2-3 | few | TRBV4-2 | TGTGCCAGCAGCCAAGGGCGTAGCGGGAGAGGTACAGATACGCAGTATTTT | CASSQGRSGRGTDTQYF
. | TRBJ2-3 | . | TRBV20-1 | TGCAGTGCTAGCCAGGCCCTGACAGATACGCAGTATTTT | CSASQALTDTQYF
TRBD2 | TRBJ2-7 | few | TRBV7-8 | TGTGCCAGCAGCTTAGCGCTGACTAGCGGGGCATACTACGAGCAGTACTTC | CASSLALTSGAYYEQYF
TRBD2 | TRBJ2-1 | . | TRBV5-4 | TGTGCCAGCACCTCCGGGACTATCGGCGGACTCTACAATGAGCAGTTCTTC | CASTSGTIGGLYNEQFF
. | TRBJ2-5 | many | TRBV29-1 | TGCAGCGTTCCAGGGGGAGGTGGAGAGACCCAGTACTTC | CSVPGGGGETQYF
TRBD1 | TRBJ2-7 | . | TRBV4-1 | TGCGCCAGCAGCCAAGGGACAGGGGTCTACGAGCAGTACTTC | CASSQGTGVYEQYF
. | TRBJ2-3 | . | TRBV11-2 | TGTGCCAGCAGCTTAGTATGGGACCCCACAGATACGCAGTATTTT | CASSLVWDPTDTQYF
. | TRBJ2-7 | . | TRBV27 | TGTGCCAGCAGTGGCTTGCTGGGCGAGCAGTACTTC | CASSGLLGEQYF
TRBD1 | TRBJ2-3 | few | TRBV7-9 | TGTGCCAGCAGCTTAGCGCCAGGACAGGACACAGATACGCAGTATTTT | CASSLAPGQDTDTQYF
TRBD1 | TRBJ2-3 | few | TRBV5-5 | TGTGCCAGCAGAGACCGGGACAGGAGCCCGTTCGGCACAGATACGCAGTATTTT | CASRDRDRSPFGTDTQYF
TRBD2 | TRBJ2-3 | few | TRBV24-1 | TGTGCCACCAGTGATTTTTGGCGGGGGGGTGGAGATACGCAGTATTTT | CATSDFWRGGGDTQYF
. | TRBJ1-6 | . | TRBV7-8 | TGTGCCAGCAGCTTAGGGTGGGGCTCACCCCTCCACTTT | CASSLGWGSPLHF
. | TRBJ1-2 | few | TRBV11-2 | TGTGCCAGCAGCTTAGATCTGAGGTCGTGGGGCATGGGCTACACCTTC | CASSLDLRSWGMGYTF